This passage covers 3 T cell receptor beta chains from one sample sequenced in a study of blood T cell repertoires in COVID-19. Assay used: immunoSEQ multiplex PCR; TCRdb lists only in-frame clones, some missing. The top ten clones hold 15% to 20% of a sample with 150,000 to 200,000 clones, almost 80% of them seen once. Sequences were obtained from PBMCs or T cells enriched from blood (not recorded which). The receptor set was obtained from a woman in her 50s who had recovered from COVID-19.

This chain connects TRBV19 to TRBJ2-7; 10 nucleotides align to TRBD1. With V trimmed by 4 bases and J by 3 bases, 9 bases remained unmatched. The length of the CDR3 is 16 residues. Germline-derived CDR1 and CDR2 are LNHDA and SQIVND (reference sequence). The CDR3 DNA reads as TGTGCCAGTAGTACCTTACCGGGACAGGGGATCTACGAGCAGTACTTC. This sequence encodes CASSTLPGQGIYEQYF.

This chain joins TRBV3-1 (or the pseudogene TRBV3-2) and TRBJ2-5; the match to TRBD2 covers 10 bases. Trimming took 3 bases from V and 1 from J; bases not matched to a gene: 8. The CDR3 is 17 amino acids. Looked up from germline, CDR1 is LGHDT and CDR2 is YNNKEL (reference sequence). CDR3 DNA: TGTGCCAGCAGCCATTTGGTCACTAGCGGGACCCAAGAGACCCAGTACTTC. This encodes CASSHLVTSGTQETQYF.

The V call is TRBV4-3, the J call TRBJ2-1; 13 bases agree with TRBD2. J gave up 9 bases and V 3 bases, and 8 bases lay outside the gene matches. Per germline, CDR1 LGHNA and CDR2 YSLEER. The CDR3 sequence is 16 residues long. The CDR3 is CASSHGLAGVMVEQFF. In DNA, the CDR3 is TGCGCCAGCAGCCATGGACTAGCGGGAGTTATGGTTGAGCAGTTCTTC.